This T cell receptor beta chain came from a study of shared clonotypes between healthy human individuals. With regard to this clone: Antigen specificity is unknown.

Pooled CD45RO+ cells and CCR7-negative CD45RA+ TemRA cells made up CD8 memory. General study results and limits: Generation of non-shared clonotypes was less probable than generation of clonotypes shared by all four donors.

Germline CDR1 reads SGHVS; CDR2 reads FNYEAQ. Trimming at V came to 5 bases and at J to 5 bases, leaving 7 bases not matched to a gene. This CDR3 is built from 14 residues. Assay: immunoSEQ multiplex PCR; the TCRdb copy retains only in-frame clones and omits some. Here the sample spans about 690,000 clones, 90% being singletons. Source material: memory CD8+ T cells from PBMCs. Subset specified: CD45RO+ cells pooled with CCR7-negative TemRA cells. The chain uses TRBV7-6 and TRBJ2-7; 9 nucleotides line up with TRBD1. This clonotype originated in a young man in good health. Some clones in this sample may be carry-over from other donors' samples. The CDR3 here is CASSDRDRAHEQYF. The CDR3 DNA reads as TGTGCCAGCAGCGACCGGGACAGGGCCCACGAGCAGTACTTC.